This T cell receptor (beta chain) was identified during a study of T cells expressing NK-cell markers. Study-wide context: Eight donors were sequenced, seven testing HCMV-seropositive and one testing seronegative. Study-level results: It was still unclear whether expanded NKG2C+ T cell clones were HCMV specific. Among CD8+ T cells from about six donors, dominant NKG2C+ clonotypes accounted for about 1.0-7.0%. In a few donors, dominant clonotypes made up about 28.3-65% of CD3+CD56-NKG2C+ cells.

Germline CDR1 reads SNHLY; CDR2 reads FYNNEI. This CDR3 has 14 amino acids. To note about this clonotype: The antigen is not known.

TCRdb re-called the 5' RACE reads; one entry per CDR3 protein, DNA not given. The table lists approximately 150,000 distinct CDR3 sequences, with about a fifth in the top ten. The chain links TRBV2 to TRBJ1-3; absent DNA, TCRdb's TRBD1 call cannot be checked. The receptor comes from a woman between 18 and 75 years old in good health. Sequencing was done on a sample of blood T cells: a sorted CD56 or NKG2C T cell subset, CD4+ or CD8+ T cells, or bulk PBMC T cells (not recorded which). CDR3 protein: CATGTGGGGNTIYF. Combining the CDR3 with reference TRBV2 and TRBJ1-3 gives the whole variable domain EPEVTQTPSHQVTQMGQEVILRCVPISNHLYFYWYRQILGQKVEFLVSFYNNEISEKSEIFDDQFSVERPDGSNFTLKIRSTKLEDSAMYFCATGTGGGGNTIYFGEGSWLTVV.